This passage covers 21 T cell receptor beta chains from one sample sequenced in a study of cytomegalovirus exposure and HLA in healthy donors (dated by TCRdb to the late 2010s). Library generation was performed with the immunoSEQ multiplex PCR assay. The multiplex PCR relied on a mix of 60 forward primers for TCR Vbeta segments and 13 reverse primers for TCR Jbeta segments. The table was pulled from immuneACCESS by TCRdb, which kept in-frame rearrangements only. Such tables lose some clones; where checked, under half of the loss comes from unresolved V genes, and the rest has no known cause. The sample table contains over 200,000 clones; only one count was recorded for 82% of them. The top ten constitute about 6% of the sample. The sequenced sample was PBMCs. The receptors originated from a man in his forties in good health and CMV-seropositive.

This chain links TRBV19 with TRBJ2-7; maybe TRBD2 (6 bases). The CDR3 runs to 13 residues. Germline CDR1 reads LNHDA; CDR2 reads SQIVND (reference sequence). V was trimmed by 0 bases and J by 4 bases, leaving 7 bases between them. The CDR3 DNA sequence: TGTGCCAGTAGTATAGAAGGAGGGTACGAGCAGTACGTC. Translated, it gives CASSIEGGYEQYV.

The chain joins TRBV5-1 to TRBJ2-1, with TRBD2 identical over 7 bases. The length of the CDR3 is 15 residues. Germline CDR1 SGHRS, CDR2 YFSETQ. The ends lost 1 base at V and 6 bases at J; junction bases unmatched: 7. DNA for the CDR3: TGCGCCAGCAGCTTGAGCGGGGTGTTAATCAATGAGCAGTTCTTC. Translated, it gives CASSLSGVLINEQFF.

The J gene is TRBJ2-2, the V gene TRBV5-1; no clear D gene. CDR1 SGHRS and CDR2 YFSETQ come from the germline V gene. The CDR3 has 14 residues. V was shortened by 0 bases and J by 4 bases, with 7 bases between the two germline ends. This chain's CDR3 is CASSLELTTGELFF. In DNA form, the CDR3 reads TGCGCCAGCAGCTTGGAACTTACCACCGGGGAGCTGTTTTTT.

This rearrangement joins TRBV19 to TRBJ2-7; 10 nucleotides line up with TRBD2. CDR1 and CDR2 (germline): LNHDA, SQIVND (reference sequence). The CDR3 runs to 13 residues. Trimming removed 9 bases from V and 5 bases from J; junction bases left unmatched: 7. This CDR3 is CASTGLAGDEQYF. The CDR3 coding sequence is TGTGCCAGCACTGGGCTAGCGGGAGACGAGCAGTACTTC.

The DNA of the CDR3 is TGTGCCAGCTCTCCCGGGACTAGCGCCTACGAGCAGTACTTC. It specifies CASSPGTSAYEQYF. This chain joins TRBV18 and TRBJ2-7, with 10 bases fitting TRBD2. Looked up from germline, CDR1 is KGHSH and CDR2 is LQKENI. CDR3 size: 14 residues. Trimming cost V 6 bases and J 2 bases; bases outside gene matches: 4.

The chain is built from TRBV18 and TRBJ1-4; unclear D gene. Germline V lookup: CDR1 KGHSH, CDR2 LQKENI. This CDR3 has 17 residues. Trimming removed 0 bases from V and 0 bases from J, with 11 bases in between. The CDR3 loop reads CASSPPTFPTTNEKLFF. The CDR3 DNA follows: TGTGCCAGCTCACCACCGACATTTCCCACAACTAATGAAAAACTGTTTTTT.

The J gene is TRBJ2-1, the V gene TRBV19, with 7 bases that match TRBD2. This CDR3 contains 14 residues. CDR1 and CDR2 from the germline V gene are LNHDA and SQIVND (reference sequence). With V trimmed by 6 bases and J by 7 bases, 9 bases remained unmatched. The CDR3 coding sequence is TGTGCCAGTAGAGCTAGCGGTTATGGTAATGAGCAGTTCTTC. Translating gives CASRASGYGNEQFF. The full variable domain, with the rest looked up from reference TRBV19 and TRBJ2-1, is DGGITQSPKYLFRKEGQNVTLSCEQNLNHDAMYWYRQDPGQGLRLIYYSQIVNDFQKGDIAEGYSVSREKKESFPLTVTSAQKNPTAFYLCASRASGYGNEQFFGPGTRLTVL.

This chain joins TRBV29-1 and TRBJ1-4; a weak D match, TRBD1 (6 bases). Germline assignment: CDR1 SQVTM and CDR2 ANQGSEA. The ends were cut back, 4 bases at V and 2 bases at J, with 11 bases in the middle. The CDR3 loop spans 14 amino acids. The CDR3 reads CSVATGRTNEKLFF. The CDR3 region has the DNA TGCAGCGTTGCTACAGGGCGGACTAATGAAAAACTGTTTTTT.

Note on this clone: This CDR3 is also generated by other DNA sequences in the sample. The gene calls are TRBV5-4 and TRBJ2-1; D uncertain. With 2 bases removed from V and 0 bases from J, the gap between germline ends came to 15 bases. The CDR3 has 17 amino acids. Germline CDR1 and CDR2: SGHNT and YYREEE (reference sequence). CDR3 sequence: CASSLGGPFSSYNEQFF. DNA of the CDR3: TGTGCCAGCAGCTTAGGTGGGCCCTTTAGCTCCTACAATGAGCAGTTCTTC. Full variable domain (outside the CDR3, taken from reference TRBV5-4 and TRBJ2-1): ETGVTQSPTHLIKTRGQQVTLRCSSQSGHNTVSWYQQALGQGPQFIFQYYREEENGRGNFPPRFSGLQFPNYSSELNVNALELDDSALYLCASSLGGPFSSYNEQFFGPGTRLTVL.

This chain joins TRBV6-6 and TRBJ2-7; a weak D match, TRBD2 (6 bases). The CDR3 runs 14 residues. V was shortened by 0 bases and J by 7 bases, with 13 bases between the two germline ends. Looked up from germline, CDR1 is MNHNY and CDR2 is SVGAGI (reference sequence). CDR3 DNA sequence: TGTGCCAGCAGTTACTCGACTAGTGCGAGTGAGCAGTACTTC. Protein product: CASSYSTSASEQYF.

The genes are TRBV27 and TRBJ2-5; possibly TRBD1 for D (6 bases). The CDR3 runs to 14 residues. V was clipped by 2 bases and J by 5 bases, with 12 bases between them. Germline V gene sequence: CDR1 MNHEY, CDR2 SMNVEV (reference sequence). CDR3 region: CASSLQGYRETQYF. The CDR3 DNA follows: TGTGCCAGCAGTTTACAGGGGTATCGGGAGACCCAGTACTTC.

This clone has only a few counts. The rearrangement links TRBV4-1 to TRBJ1-3, with TRBD1 matching over 8 bases. Germline loops: CDR1 MGHRA, CDR2 YSYEKL. V lost 1 base to trimming and J lost 0 bases; unmatched junction nucleotides: 14. This CDR3 comprises 20 residues. This CDR3 is CASSQGRLTGAQLSGNTIYF. The DNA for the CDR3 is TGCGCCAGCAGCCAAGGGCGGCTGACAGGGGCCCAACTCTCTGGAAACACCATATATTTT.

In this sample, this clone turned up once. CDR3 sequence: CASSQGTAGIVLSYNEQFF. The CDR3 DNA reads TGCGCCAGCAGCCAAGGTACAGCGGGAATCGTCCTCTCCTACAATGAGCAGTTCTTC. The chain is built from TRBV4-1 and TRBJ2-1, with 7 bases that match TRBD2. CDR1 is MGHRA and CDR2 is YSYEKL in the germline V gene. With V trimmed by 1 base and J by 0 bases, 12 bases remained unmatched. CDR3 length: 19 amino acids.

The rearrangement joins TRBV2 to TRBJ2-3; the match to TRBD2 covers 9 bases. V dropped 4 bases and J dropped 4; count of bases not matched to a gene: 6. CDR3 length: 15 amino acids. The germline V gene encodes CDR1 SNHLY and CDR2 FYNNEI. In DNA form, the CDR3 reads TGTGCCAGCAGTGGGATAGCGGGAGTAGCAGATACGCAGTATTTT. Residues: CASSGIAGVADTQYF.

This clone appeared a few times. CDR3 DNA sequence: TGTGCCACCAGCAGAGGCCCAGGACAGGGGATATCAGGGGCCAACGTCCTGACTTTC. This encodes CATSRGPGQGISGANVLTF. The rearrangement links TRBV15 to TRBJ2-6; 9 nucleotides match TRBD1. The CDR3 has 19 amino acids. Looked up from germline, CDR1 is LNHNV and CDR2 is YYDKDF (reference sequence). The junction had 11 bases not matched to a gene; V was cut back by 1 base and J by 4 bases.

The chain has TRBV12-5 and TRBJ2-2, with 8 bases matching TRBD2. This CDR3 is 15 amino acids long. In germline, CDR1 is LGHNT, CDR2 FRNRAP. The V gene end was trimmed by 6 bases and the J gene end by 6 bases; junction bases not matched to a gene: 9. The CDR3 DNA reads as TGTGCTAGTGGACCAGCCGGGACTAGATCCGGGGAGCTGTTTTTT. It specifies CASGPAGTRSGELFF. The variable domain in full, with the rest retrieved from reference TRBV12-5 and TRBJ2-2, is DARVTQTPRHKVTEMGQEVTMRCQPILGHNTVFWYRQTMMQGLELLAYFRNRAPLDDSGMPKDRFSAEMPDATLATLKIQPSEPRDSAVYFCASGPAGTRSGELFFGEGSRLTVL.

The rearrangement uses TRBV27 and TRBJ1-5; tentatively, D is TRBD1 (5 bases). CDR1 is MNHEY and CDR2 is SMNVEV in the germline V gene (reference sequence). Trimming left V 3 bases short and J 7 bases short, with 13 bases between. The CDR3 covers 14 residues. CDR3 sequence reads: CASSFRQGRQPQHF. The CDR3 DNA is TGTGCCAGCAGTTTCCGCCAGGGAAGGCAGCCCCAGCATTTT.

Comment on this clone: The junction differs from germline at one of its ends, possibly a read error. The chain uses TRBV7-7 and TRBJ2-3; tentative D call: TRBD2 (5 bases). The germline V gene encodes CDR1 SSHAT and CDR2 FNYEAQ (reference sequence). The length of the CDR3 is 15 residues. Written as DNA, the CDR3 is TGTGCTAGCAGCTTAAGTATTAGCGGCACAGATACGCAGTATTTT. Protein sequence: CASSLSISGTDTQYF.

This rearrangement joins TRBV19 to TRBJ1-1, with D possibly being TRBD1 (5 bases). The germline gives CDR1 LNHDA, CDR2 SQIVND (reference sequence). V lost 5 bases, J lost 6 bases, and 19 bases lay in between. CDR3 size: 15 residues. CDR3 region: CASSQVREGLPEAFF. In DNA form, the CDR3 reads TGTGCCAGTAGTCAAGTAAGGGAGGGGCTCCCTGAAGCTTTCTTT.

V usage is TRBV19 and J usage is TRBJ1-5, with 12 bases matching TRBD1. V was pared by 7 bases and J by 2 bases, with 6 bases of the junction left unmatched. CDR3 length equals 16 residues. The germline V gene encodes CDR1 LNHDA and CDR2 SQIVND (reference sequence). CDR3 nucleotides: TGTGCCAGTACGCGGGGACAGGGGGCTGGCAATCAGCCCCAGCATTTT. This encodes CASTRGQGAGNQPQHF.

This clone was counted once. V is TRBV6-1 and J is TRBJ1-1; no clear D. The V gene lost 6 bases and the J gene lost 1 base, with 12 bases spanning the gap. This CDR3 comprises 14 residues. Germline V gives CDR1 MNHNS, CDR2 SASEGT. The CDR3 sequence is CASRPQVTNTEAFF. The CDR3 DNA reads TGTGCCAGCAGACCTCAGGTTACGAACACTGAAGCTTTCTTT.